Listed here are 19 T cell receptor beta chains from one sample, sequenced in a study of blood T cell repertoires in COVID-19. This table comes from immunoSEQ multiplex PCR, and its TCRdb copy is limited to in-frame clones, with some not included. The sample gives hundreds of thousands of clones, around four fifths of which show up once; around 18% is in the top ten. Sequenced sample: peripheral blood. The receptor set was obtained from a woman older than 75 with active or convalescent COVID-19.

The genes are TRBV6-6 and TRBJ1-1; 11 bases map to TRBD1. J gave up 0 bases and V 5 bases, and 11 bases lay outside the gene matches. The CDR3 is made up of 18 amino acids. The V gene's germline CDR1 is MNHNY and CDR2 SVGAGI (reference sequence). CDR3 protein: CASSPRRWTGGLNTEAFF. CDR3 nucleotide sequence: TGTGCCAGCAGTCCCCGCCGATGGACAGGGGGCCTGAACACTGAAGCTTTCTTT.

The gene calls are TRBV7-2 and TRBJ2-3; 11 nucleotides align to TRBD2. After removal of 7 bases from V and 2 bases from J, the junction contained 2 bases not matched to a gene. The CDR3 runs 14 residues. Germline loops: CDR1 SGHTA, CDR2 FQGNSA. The CDR3 loop reads CASMTSGTTDTQYF. The CDR3 coding sequence is TGTGCCAGCATGACTAGCGGGACCACAGATACGCAGTATTTT.

The chain recombines TRBV7-2 with TRBJ2-1, with 8 bases identical to TRBD2. The V segment lost 8 bases and the J segment 4 bases; nucleotides outside the gene matches: 10. Germline CDR1 SGHTA, CDR2 FQGNSA. The CDR3 has 15 residues. The CDR3 DNA sequence: TGTGCCAGCCGAAGAGGGGGACTAGTATACAATGAGCAGTTCTTC. This gives the protein CASRRGGLVYNEQFF.

The chain employs TRBV5-1 and TRBJ2-5; D is perhaps TRBD1 (6 bases). The CDR3 loop spans 14 amino acids. Germline values: CDR1 SGHRS, CDR2 YFSETQ. Trimming cost V 0 bases and J 4 bases, with 10 bases left between them. The CDR3 coding sequence is TGCGCCAGCAGCTTGGCCACAGGGCGAGAGACCCAGTACTTC. This codes for CASSLATGRETQYF. Based on the CDR3 plus reference TRBV5-1 and TRBJ2-5, the full variable domain is KAGVTQTPRYLIKTRGQQVTLSCSPISGHRSVSWYQQTPGQGLQFLFEYFSETQRNKGNFPGRFSGRQFSNSRSEMNVSTLELGDSALYLCASSLATGRETQYFGPGTRLLVL.

The rearrangement joins TRBV11-2 to TRBJ2-1; TRBD1 might be the D (6 bases). The V end was cut by 1 base, the J end by 0 bases, with 10 bases between. This CDR3 spans 16 amino acids. The germline V gene encodes CDR1 SGHAT and CDR2 FQNNGV. The CDR3 loop reads CASSLVGARSYNEQFF. In DNA, the CDR3 is TGTGCCAGCAGCTTAGTGGGGGCCCGCTCCTACAATGAGCAGTTCTTC. Based on the CDR3 plus reference TRBV11-2 and TRBJ2-1, the full variable domain is EAGVAQSPRYKIIEKRQSVAFWCNPISGHATLYWYQQILGQGPKLLIQFQNNGVVDDSQLPKDRFSAERLKGVDSTLKIQPAKLEDSAVYLCASSLVGARSYNEQFFGPGTRLTVL.

CDR3 loop: CASSYQGGARETQYF. The CDR3 DNA reads TGTGCCAGCAGCTACCAAGGGGGTGCGCGGGAGACCCAGTACTTC. The rearrangement joins TRBV7-2 to TRBJ2-5, with a weak D call TRBD1 (6 bases). Trimming pared 4 bases from V and 5 bases from J, leaving 17 bases between. This CDR3 contains 15 residues. Germline lookup yields CDR1 SGHTA and CDR2 FQGNSA.

The CDR3 sequence: CASSWTGVGQAFF. In DNA form, the CDR3 reads TGTGCCAGTAGTTGGACAGGGGTGGGTCAAGCTTTCTTT. This chain links TRBV19 with TRBJ1-1; 9 bases align to TRBD1. After removal of 5 bases from V and 9 bases from J, the junction contained 7 bases not matched to a gene. Looked up from germline, CDR1 is LNHDA and CDR2 is SQIVND (reference sequence). This CDR3 contains 13 residues.

This clone appeared once. The DNA for the CDR3 is TGTGCCAGCAGCCTAAAGCGGGGTGTCCCCTACGAGCAGTACTTC. Encoded protein: CASSLKRGVPYEQYF. The V gene is TRBV7-2, the J gene TRBJ2-7; 7 nucleotides match TRBD2. Trimming at V came to 5 bases and at J to 2 bases, leaving 9 bases not matched to a gene. The CDR3 extends over 15 amino acids. Germline V gene lookup returns CDR1 SGHTA and CDR2 FQGNSA. Variable domain in full (rest from reference TRBV7-2 and TRBJ2-7): GAGVSQSPSNKVTEKGKDVELRCDPISGHTALYWYRQSLGQGLEFLIYFQGNSAPDKSGLPSDRFSAERTGGSVSTLTIQRTQQEDSAVYLCASSLKRGVPYEQYFGPGTRLTVT.

This clone has more than one count but fewer than ten. The V call is TRBV6-2 or TRBV6-3, the J call TRBJ1-2; 7 bases map to TRBD1. Germline trimming cut 7 bases from V and 1 base from J; bases unmatched to any gene: 6. The V gene's germline CDR1 is MNHEY and CDR2 SVGEGT. CDR3 size: 14 residues. The CDR3 DNA sequence: TGTGCCAGCACCCCCAGGGGGATTAACTATGGCTACACCTTC. Translated, it gives CASTPRGINYGYTF.

The chain employs TRBV14 and TRBJ2-2, with D hard to call. V lost 2 bases to trimming and J lost 4 bases, with 8 bases between them. This CDR3 is 14 amino acids long. Germline assignment: CDR1 SGHDN and CDR2 FVKESK. CDR3 nucleotide sequence: TGTGCCAGCAGCCAAAGCCCTACCACCGGGGAGCTGTTTTTT. Protein: CASSQSPTTGELFF. Drawing the rest from reference TRBV14 and TRBJ2-2, the complete variable domain is EAGVTQFPSHSVIEKGQTVTLRCDPISGHDNLYWYRRVMGKEIKFLLHFVKESKQDESGMPNNRFLAERTGGTYSTLKVQPAELEDSGVYFCASSQSPTTGELFFGEGSRLTVL.

CDR3 loop: CASIPGTGYGYTF. In DNA, the CDR3 is TGTGCCAGCATTCCCGGGACAGGGTATGGCTACACCTTC. The genes are TRBV6-5 and TRBJ1-2; 9 bases fit TRBD1. CDR1 is MNHEY, CDR2 SVGAGI, per germline. The CDR3 runs to 13 residues. V was pared by 7 bases and J by 5 bases, with 5 bases of the junction left unmatched.

The chain uses TRBV7-9 and TRBJ2-7, with 8 positions matching TRBD2. The CDR3 totals 15 residues. Germline values: CDR1 SEHNR, CDR2 FQNEAQ (reference sequence). V lost 2 bases, J lost 2 bases, and 5 bases stayed unmatched. The DNA of the CDR3 is TGTGCCAGCAGCTTATACGGGAGGGGGACCTACGAGCAGTACTTC. Translation gives CASSLYGRGTYEQYF.

This clone was found a few times. The rearrangement joins TRBV27 to TRBJ2-2; D gene uncertain. Germline V gene lookup returns CDR1 MNHEY and CDR2 SMNVEV (reference sequence). The CDR3 is made up of 13 amino acids. The V end was cut by 4 bases, the J end by 6 bases, with 9 bases between. This CDR3 is CASSWRIAGELFF. Here the CDR3 DNA reads TGTGCCAGCAGTTGGCGGATAGCCGGGGAGCTGTTTTTT.

The chain links TRBV5-4 to TRBJ2-3, with 11 nucleotides matching TRBD2. Germline lookup yields CDR1 SGHNT and CDR2 YYREEE (reference sequence). The CDR3 has 16 residues. The V segment lost 4 bases and the J segment 1 base; nucleotides outside the gene matches: 5. For the CDR3, the DNA is TGTGCCAGCAGCCCTAAACTAGCGGGAGGCACAGATACGCAGTATTTT. It codes for CASSPKLAGGTDTQYF.

V usage is TRBV6-5 and J usage is TRBJ1-3; D uncertain. This CDR3 is 12 amino acids long. Per germline, CDR1 MNHEY and CDR2 SVGAGI. CDR3 bases: TGTGCAACGGGTAGTTCTGGAAACACCATATATTTT. Its protein is CATGSSGNTIYF.

This clone has just a few counts. The same CDR3 arises from other DNA sequences in this sample as well. The rearrangement uses TRBV29-1 and TRBJ2-7, with 10 bases lining up with TRBD2. V trimming: 1 base; J trimming: 3 bases; junction bases outside the gene matches: 6. The germline V gene has CDR1 SQVTM and CDR2 ANQGSEA. The CDR3 is 15 residues long. As DNA, the CDR3 is TGCAGCGTTGAAGTTCTAGCGGGAGCCGACTACGAGCAGTACTTC. Protein product: CSVEVLAGADYEQYF.

This clone was seen just once. The V and J genes are TRBV5-4 and TRBJ1-4; 7 nucleotides agree with TRBD1. In germline, CDR1 is SGHNT, CDR2 YYREEE (reference sequence). V shed 4 bases, J shed 4 bases, and the junction held 10 bases outside the gene matches. CDR3 size: 16 residues. The CDR3 DNA follows: TGTGCCAGCAGCGTAGACCGGGACAGCAATAATGAAAAACTGTTTTTT. As protein: CASSVDRDSNNEKLFF. The whole variable domain, remainder taken from reference TRBV5-4 and TRBJ1-4, is ETGVTQSPTHLIKTRGQQVTLRCSSQSGHNTVSWYQQALGQGPQFIFQYYREEENGRGNFPPRFSGLQFPNYSSELNVNALELDDSALYLCASSVDRDSNNEKLFFGSGTQLSVL.

This clone was observed once. The V and J genes are TRBV5-4 and TRBJ2-5, with D unresolved. Germline assignment: CDR1 SGHNT and CDR2 YYREEE (reference sequence). V was pared by 0 bases and J by 5 bases, with 14 bases between. The CDR3 loop spans 15 amino acids. CDR3 amino acids: CASSLVSPAPETQYF. CDR3 DNA: TGTGCCAGCAGCTTGGTCTCTCCCGCGCCCGAGACCCAGTACTTC.

V usage is TRBV11-1 and J usage is TRBJ1-1; the D gene is possibly TRBD1 (5 bases). The CDR3 is made up of 15 amino acids. The V gene lost 0 bases and the J gene lost 4 bases, with 12 bases spanning the gap. The V gene's germline CDR1 is SGHAT and CDR2 FQDESV (reference sequence). Written as DNA, the CDR3 is TGTGCCAGCAGCTTAGCTCGGGCAGGGTCCACTGAAGCTTTCTTT. The encoded protein is CASSLARAGSTEAFF.